This record covers a single T cell receptor (beta chain). The target antigen is unknown. The data originate from a study of T-cell memory formation after mild COVID-19. Study as a whole: TCR clusters largely stayed donor specific.

TCRdb re-derived calls from the 5' RACE reads in MiXCR, one entry per CDR3 protein. The sample consists of 250,000 or so distinct CDR3 sequences, roughly 18% of them appearing once. Germline V gene data show CDR1 as MGHRA and CDR2 as YSYEKL. This CDR3 is 18 amino acids long. Trimming cost V 0 bases and J 0 bases, with 17 bases left between them. Points from the study as a whole: The pre-infection memory compartment contained some responding clones, suggesting cross-reactive memory joined. CD4+ contracting clones were mainly CM and EM; CD8+ ones, EMRA. The authors left the SARS-CoV-2 specificity of second-wave clones peaking on day 37 unconfirmed.

This receptor was taken from a man between 18 and 29 years old who had mild COVID-19 (a few samples of this study predate the infection). Cell type and time point are not known. The rearrangement links TRBV4-1 to TRBJ2-5; D may be TRBD1 or TRBD2 (6 bases each). Sequences were obtained from PBMCs or a T cell subset sorted from them (not recorded which). CDR3 sequence reads: CASSQDLVSGAYQETQYF. In DNA, the CDR3 is TGCGCCAGCAGCCAAGATCTCGTATCGGGGGCTTACCAAGAGACCCAGTACTTC.